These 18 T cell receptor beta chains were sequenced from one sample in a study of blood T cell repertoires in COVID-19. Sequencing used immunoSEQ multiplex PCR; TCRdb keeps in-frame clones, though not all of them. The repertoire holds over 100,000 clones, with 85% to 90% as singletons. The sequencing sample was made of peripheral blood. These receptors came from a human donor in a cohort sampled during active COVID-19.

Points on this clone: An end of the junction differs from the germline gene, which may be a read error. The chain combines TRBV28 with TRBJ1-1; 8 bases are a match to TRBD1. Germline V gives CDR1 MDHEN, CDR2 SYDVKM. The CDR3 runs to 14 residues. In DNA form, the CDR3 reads TGTGCCAGCAGTTATCGGACAGGGCGGACTGAAACTTTCTTT. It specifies CASSYRTGRTETFF. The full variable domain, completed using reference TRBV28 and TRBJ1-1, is DVKVTQSSRYLVKRTGEKVFLECVQDMDHENMFWYRQDPGLGLRLIYFSYDVKMKEKGDIPEGYSVSREKKERFSLILESASTNQTSMYLCASSYRTGRTETFFGQGTRLTVV.

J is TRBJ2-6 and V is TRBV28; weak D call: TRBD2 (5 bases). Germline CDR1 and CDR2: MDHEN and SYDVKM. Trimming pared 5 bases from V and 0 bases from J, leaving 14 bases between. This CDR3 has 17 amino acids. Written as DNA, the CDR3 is TGTGCCAGCAGTCCCCCAGCGGCGCCCTCTGGGGCCAACGTCCTGACTTTC. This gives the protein CASSPPAAPSGANVLTF.

This chain's CDR3 is CASSAAIRVGAFF. The CDR3 DNA follows: TGTGCCAGTAGTGCGGCGATCAGGGTCGGAGCTTTCTTT. The chain combines TRBV19 with TRBJ1-1, with a possible D match to TRBD1 (5 bases). V dropped 5 bases and J dropped 10 bases, with 17 bases sitting between them. Germline V gives CDR1 LNHDA, CDR2 SQIVND (reference sequence). The CDR3 contains 13 residues.

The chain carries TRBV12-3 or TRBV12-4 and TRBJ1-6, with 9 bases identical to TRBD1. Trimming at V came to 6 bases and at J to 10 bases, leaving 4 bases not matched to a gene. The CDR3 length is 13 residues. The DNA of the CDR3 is TGTGCCAGCAGGGAGGACAGGGGCTCACCCCTCCACTTT. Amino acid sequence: CASREDRGSPLHF.

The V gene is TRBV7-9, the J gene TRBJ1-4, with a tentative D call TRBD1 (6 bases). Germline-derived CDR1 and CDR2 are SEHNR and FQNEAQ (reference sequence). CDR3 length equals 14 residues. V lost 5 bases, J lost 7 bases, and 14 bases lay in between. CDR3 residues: CASSNYRDGEKLFF. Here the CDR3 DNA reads TGTGCCAGCAGCAACTACAGGGACGGTGAAAAACTGTTTTTT.

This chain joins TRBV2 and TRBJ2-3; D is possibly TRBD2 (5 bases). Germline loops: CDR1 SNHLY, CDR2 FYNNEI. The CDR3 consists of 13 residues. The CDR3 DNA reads TGTACCGGGGTAGCCGCTAGCACAGATACGCAGTATTTT. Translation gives CTGVAASTDTQYF.

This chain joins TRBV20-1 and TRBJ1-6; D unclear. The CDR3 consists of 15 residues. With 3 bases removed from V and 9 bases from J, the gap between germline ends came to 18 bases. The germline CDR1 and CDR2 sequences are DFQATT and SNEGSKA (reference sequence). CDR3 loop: CSASGPSTGGSPLHF. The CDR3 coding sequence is TGCAGTGCTAGTGGCCCCTCTACGGGTGGTTCACCCCTCCACTTT.

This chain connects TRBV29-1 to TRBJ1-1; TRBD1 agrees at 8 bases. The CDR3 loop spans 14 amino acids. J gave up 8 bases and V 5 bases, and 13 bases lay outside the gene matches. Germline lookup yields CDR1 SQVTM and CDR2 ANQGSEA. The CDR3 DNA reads TGCAGCGTTCGGGATGGGACAGGCCAAGGGGAAGCTTTCTTT. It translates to CSVRDGTGQGEAFF.

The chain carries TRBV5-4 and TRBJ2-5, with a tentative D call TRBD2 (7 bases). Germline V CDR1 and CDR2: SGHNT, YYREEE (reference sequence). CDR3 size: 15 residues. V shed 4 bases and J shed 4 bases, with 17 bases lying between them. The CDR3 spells CASSQEGGGGETQYF. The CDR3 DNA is TGTGCCAGCAGCCAAGAGGGGGGAGGGGGAGAGACCCAGTACTTC.

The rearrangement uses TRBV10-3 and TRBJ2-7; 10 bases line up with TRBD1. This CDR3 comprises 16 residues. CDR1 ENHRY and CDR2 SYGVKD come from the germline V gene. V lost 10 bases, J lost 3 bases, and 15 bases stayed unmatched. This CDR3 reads CANARGTGAAFYEQYF. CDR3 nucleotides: TGTGCCAACGCGCGGGGGACAGGGGCCGCCTTCTACGAGCAGTACTTC.

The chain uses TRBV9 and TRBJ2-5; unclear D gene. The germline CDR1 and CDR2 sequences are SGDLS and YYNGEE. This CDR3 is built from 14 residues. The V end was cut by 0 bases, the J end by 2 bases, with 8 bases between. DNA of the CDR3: TGTGCCAGCAGCGTAGGCCACGCGCAAGAGACCCAGTACTTC. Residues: CASSVGHAQETQYF.

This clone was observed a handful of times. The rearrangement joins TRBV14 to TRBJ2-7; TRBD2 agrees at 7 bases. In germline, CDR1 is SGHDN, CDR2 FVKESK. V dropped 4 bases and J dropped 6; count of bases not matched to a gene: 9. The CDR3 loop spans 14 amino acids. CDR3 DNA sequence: TGTGCCAGCAGCCTCGGGGCGGGAGTCTCCGAGCAGTACTTC. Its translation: CASSLGAGVSEQYF.

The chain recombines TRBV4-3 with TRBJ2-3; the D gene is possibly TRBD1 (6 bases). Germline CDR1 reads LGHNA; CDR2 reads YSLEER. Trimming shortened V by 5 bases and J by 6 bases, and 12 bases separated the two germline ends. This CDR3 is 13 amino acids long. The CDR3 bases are TGCGCCAGCAGCTTGACAGGTACGGATACGCAGTATTTT. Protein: CASSLTGTDTQYF.

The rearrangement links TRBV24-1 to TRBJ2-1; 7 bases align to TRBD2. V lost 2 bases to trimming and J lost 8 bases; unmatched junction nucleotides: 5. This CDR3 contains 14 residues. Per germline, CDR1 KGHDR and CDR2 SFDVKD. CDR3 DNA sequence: TGTGCCACCAGTGATTGGAGGGAGGGCTATGAGCAGTTCTTC. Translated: CATSDWREGYEQFF.

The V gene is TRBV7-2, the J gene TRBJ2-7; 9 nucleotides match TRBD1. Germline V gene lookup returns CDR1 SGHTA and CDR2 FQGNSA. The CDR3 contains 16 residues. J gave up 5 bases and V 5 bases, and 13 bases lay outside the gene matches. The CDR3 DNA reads TGTGCCAGCAGCCCTAAAATAGGACAGGGGAGGGACGAGCAGTACTTC. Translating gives CASSPKIGQGRDEQYF.

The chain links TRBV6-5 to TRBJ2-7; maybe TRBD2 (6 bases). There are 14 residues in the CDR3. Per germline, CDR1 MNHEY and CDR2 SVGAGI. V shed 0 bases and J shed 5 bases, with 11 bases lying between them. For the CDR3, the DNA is TGTGCCAGCAGTTACTCGGGCGGAGGGAACGAGCAGTACTTC. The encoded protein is CASSYSGGGNEQYF.

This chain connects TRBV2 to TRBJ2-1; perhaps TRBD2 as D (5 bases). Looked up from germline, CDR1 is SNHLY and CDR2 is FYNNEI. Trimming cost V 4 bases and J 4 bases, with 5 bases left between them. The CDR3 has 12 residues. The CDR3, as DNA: TGTGCCAGCAGTGGACTATACAATGAGCAGTTCTTC. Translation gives CASSGLYNEQFF.

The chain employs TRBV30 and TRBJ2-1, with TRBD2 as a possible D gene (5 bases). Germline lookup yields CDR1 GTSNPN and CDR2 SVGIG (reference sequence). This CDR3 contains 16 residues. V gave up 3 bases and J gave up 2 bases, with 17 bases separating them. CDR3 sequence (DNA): TGTGCCTGGAGCCCGGGGTCGCTTGGGGCCTACAATGAGCAGTTCTTC. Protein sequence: CAWSPGSLGAYNEQFF.